This T cell receptor beta chain was sequenced in a study of shared clonotypes between healthy human individuals. Generated by immunoSEQ multiplex PCR, the TCRdb table keeps only in-frame clones and is missing some. This sample carries around 700,000 clones, just over 90% of them seen once, and the ten largest clones take approximately 22%. Germline CDR1 LNHDA, CDR2 SQIVND (reference sequence). This CDR3 region has 16 residues. The V gene end was trimmed by 10 bases and the J gene end by 9 bases; junction bases not matched to a gene: 14. Naive CD8 cells lacked CD45RO, underwent positive selection for CCR7 and left out terminally differentiated effector memory CD45RA+ cells.

The sample comprised naive CD8+ T cells sorted from blood. The chain employs TRBV19 and TRBJ2-1; 14 nucleotides line up with TRBD2. The TCR was taken from a man under 40 in good health. CDR3 coding DNA: TGTGCCACTTTTCCTGGGACTAGCGGGAGAATCGGTGAGCAGTTCTTC. It encodes CATFPGTSGRIGEQFF.